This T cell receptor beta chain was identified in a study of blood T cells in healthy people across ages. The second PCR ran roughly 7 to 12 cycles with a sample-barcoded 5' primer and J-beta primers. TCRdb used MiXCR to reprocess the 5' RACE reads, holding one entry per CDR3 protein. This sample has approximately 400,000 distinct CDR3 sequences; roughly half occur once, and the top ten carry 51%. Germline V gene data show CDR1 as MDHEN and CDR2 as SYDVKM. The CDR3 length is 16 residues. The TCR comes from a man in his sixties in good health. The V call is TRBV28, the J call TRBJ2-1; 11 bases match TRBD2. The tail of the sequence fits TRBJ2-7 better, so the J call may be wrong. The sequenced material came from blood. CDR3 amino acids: CASSMGGTSGYNEQYF. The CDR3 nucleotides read TGTGCCAGCAGCATGGGAGGGACTAGCGGTTACAATGAGCAGTACTTC.